Following are 2 T cell receptor beta chains from one sample sequenced in a study of cytomegalovirus exposure and HLA in healthy donors. With 60 Vbeta and 13 Jbeta primers, the PCR was carried out. TCRdb's table, derived via immunoSEQ multiplex PCR, lists solely in-frame clones and lacks some. The sample records approximately 150,000 clones, 77% being singletons. The sequenced sample was PBMCs. The receptors here all came from a woman aged 30 to 39 in good health and CMV-seronegative.

The DNA for the CDR3 is TGTGCCAGTAGTATAGTCCCACCTTCGACAGGGCTTTCTGGAAACACCATATATTTT. Its translation is CASSIVPPSTGLSGNTIYF. The chain joins TRBV19 to TRBJ1-3; 7 bases fit TRBD1. CDR1 is LNHDA, CDR2 SQIVND, per germline (reference sequence). After removal of 1 base from V and 1 base from J, the junction contained 13 bases not matched to a gene. CDR3 size: 19 residues.

The chain is built from TRBV9 and TRBJ1-4; possible D gene TRBD1, 6 bases. Germline V gene sequence: CDR1 SGDLS, CDR2 YYNGEE. This CDR3 is built from 15 residues. V lost 0 bases to trimming and J lost 7 bases, with 13 bases between them. For the CDR3, the DNA is TGTGCCAGCAGCGTAGGGTCACAGGGTGGTGAAAAACTGTTTTTT. As protein: CASSVGSQGGEKLFF.